This T cell receptor (beta chain) emerged from a study of T cell repertoires and HLA-DP antigens. Across the study: Alloantigens: one with one groove difference and one with ten differences versus self. The donors, ranging 18-to-29 to 60-to-69 years, included a couple of males and one female.

In its sample, this clone was seen once. Antigen specificity is unknown. This sample includes further DNA sequences coding for the same CDR3. The CDR3 length is 13 residues. Germline V gene lookup returns CDR1 GTSNPN and CDR2 SVGIG (reference sequence). Deletions cut 0 bases from V and 2 bases from J, with 5 bases between. Data came from immunoSEQ multiplex PCR; TCRdb stores just in-frame clones and leaves some out. The table records some 120,000 clones, 90% to 95% of them present only once. Study-level results: Against one allele, clones undetected before culture averaged approximately 36%; against the other, 50.6%.

The chain links TRBV30 to TRBJ1-5; D not certain. The specimen was CD4+ T cells from PBMCs. The receptor comes from a woman in her late teens or twenties in good health and CMV-seronegative. CDR3 nucleotides: TGTGCCTGGAGTGTAAGGGGCAATCAGCCCCAGCATTTT. It specifies CAWSVRGNQPQHF.